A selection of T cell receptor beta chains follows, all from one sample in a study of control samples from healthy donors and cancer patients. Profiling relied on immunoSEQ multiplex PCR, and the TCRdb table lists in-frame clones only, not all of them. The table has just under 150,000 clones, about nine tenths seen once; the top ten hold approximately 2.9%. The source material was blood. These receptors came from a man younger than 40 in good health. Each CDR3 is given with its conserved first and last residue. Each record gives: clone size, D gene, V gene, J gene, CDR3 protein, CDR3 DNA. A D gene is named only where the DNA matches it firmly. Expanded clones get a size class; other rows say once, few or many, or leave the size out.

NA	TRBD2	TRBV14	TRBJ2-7	CASSRFTSGGTYEQYF	TGTGCCAGCAGCCGCTTTACTAGCGGGGGGACCTACGAGCAGTACTTC
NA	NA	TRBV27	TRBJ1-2	CASMYDVAVLRGYTF	TGTGCCAGCATGTACGATGTGGCAGTTCTGCGGGGCTACACCTTC
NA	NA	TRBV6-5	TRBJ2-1	CASEVWESYNEQFF	TGTGCCAGCGAGGTGTGGGAGTCATACAATGAGCAGTTCTTC
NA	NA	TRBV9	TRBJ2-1	CASTGGTLGYNEQFF	TGTGCCAGCACCGGGGGGACACTAGGATACAATGAGCAGTTCTTC
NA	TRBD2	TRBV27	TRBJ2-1	CASTASGGAYEQFF	TGTGCCAGCACGGCTAGCGGGGGGGCCTATGAGCAGTTCTTC
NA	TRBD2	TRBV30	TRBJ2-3	CAWSKSRYRASGTGTDTQYF	TGTGCCTGGAGTAAGTCACGGTACCGGGCTAGCGGGACAGGCACAGATACGCAGTATTTT
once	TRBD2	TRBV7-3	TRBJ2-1	CASSPLAGSYNEQFF	TGTGCCAGCAGCCCACTAGCGGGCTCCTACAATGAGCAGTTCTTC
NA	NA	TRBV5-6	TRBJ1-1	CASSFRARGKGPEAFF	NA
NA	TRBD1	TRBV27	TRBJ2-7	CASSLGTAIYEQYF	TGTGCCAGCAGTTTAGGGACAGCGATCTACGAGCAGTACTTC
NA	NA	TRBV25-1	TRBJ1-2	CASSERFRDANYGYTF	TGTGCCAGCAGTGAAAGATTTCGAGACGCTAACTATGGCTACACCTTC
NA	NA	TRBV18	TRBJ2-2	CASSPAQGGELFF	TGTGCCAGCTCACCAGCGCAGGGCGGGGAGCTGTTTTTT
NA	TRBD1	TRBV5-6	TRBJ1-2	CASSLVRQGNYGYTF	TGTGCCAGCAGCTTGGTCCGACAGGGTAACTATGGCTACACCTTC
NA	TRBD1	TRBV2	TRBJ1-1	CASSWTGGRNTEAFF	TGTGCCAGCAGTTGGACAGGGGGAAGGAACACTGAAGCTTTCTTT
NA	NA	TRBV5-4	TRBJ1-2	CASSSTGTANYGYTF	TGTGCCAGCAGCTCTACCGGGACCGCTAACTATGGCTACACCTTC
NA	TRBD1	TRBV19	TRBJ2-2	CATSGQFTSGELFF	TGTGCCACCTCGGGACAGTTCACGTCCGGGGAGCTGTTTTTT
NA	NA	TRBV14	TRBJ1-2	CASSHPRGQGYTF	TGTGCCAGCAGCCACCCCCGGGGACAAGGCTACACCTTC
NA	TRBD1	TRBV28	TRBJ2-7	CASSYEITGDRNRDEQYF	TGTGCCAGCAGTTACGAGATCACAGGGGACCGAAATAGAGACGAGCAGTACTTC
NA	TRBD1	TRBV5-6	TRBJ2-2	CASSSKDRGYTGELFF	TGTGCCAGCAGCTCCAAAGACAGGGGATACACCGGGGAGCTGTTTTTT
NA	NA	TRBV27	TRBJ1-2	CASSNTGSGYTF	TGTGCCAGCAGTAACACCGGGAGCGGCTACACCTTC
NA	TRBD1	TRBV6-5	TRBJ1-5	CASSSRTGKYQPQHF	TGTGCCAGCAGTTCCCGGACAGGGAAATATCAGCCCCAGCATTTT
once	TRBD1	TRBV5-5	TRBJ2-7	CASRTTDRGLYEQYF	TGTGCCAGCAGGACTACGGACAGGGGGCTCTACGAGCAGTACTTC
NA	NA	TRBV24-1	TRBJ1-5	CATSDALTGFNQPQHF	TGTGCCACCAGTGATGCCCTGACCGGTTTCAATCAGCCCCAGCATTTT
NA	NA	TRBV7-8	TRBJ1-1	CASSLNPGALNTEAFF	TGTGCCAGCAGCTTAAATCCGGGGGCCTTGAACACTGAAGCTTTCTTT
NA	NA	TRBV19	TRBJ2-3	CASSTLWGSTDTQYF	TGTGCCAGTAGTACCCTATGGGGAAGCACAGATACGCAGTATTTT
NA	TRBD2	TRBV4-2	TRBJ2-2	CASSQGLAGPDGELFF	TGTGCCAGCAGCCAAGGACTAGCGGGGCCGGACGGGGAGCTGTTTTTT
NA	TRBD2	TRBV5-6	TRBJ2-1	CASRLTSGGARSYNEQFF	TGTGCCAGCAGGCTGACTAGCGGGGGGGCCAGATCCTACAATGAGCAGTTCTTC
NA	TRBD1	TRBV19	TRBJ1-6	CASSYRGEYSPLHF	TGTGCCAGTAGTTACAGGGGGGAGTACTCACCCCTCCACTTT
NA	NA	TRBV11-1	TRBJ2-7	CASSLGSSYEQYF	TGTGCCAGCAGCTTAGGGTCTTCCTACGAGCAGTACTTC
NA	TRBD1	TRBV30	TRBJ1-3	CACPMDRGSGNTIYF	TGTGCCTGTCCAATGGACAGGGGCTCTGGAAACACCATATATTTT
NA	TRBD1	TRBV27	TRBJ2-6	CASRPGTEKLSGANVLTF	TGTGCCAGCAGACCCGGGACAGAGAAACTCTCTGGGGCCAACGTCCTGACTTTC
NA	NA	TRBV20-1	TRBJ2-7	CSASAGAPKKEQYF	TGCAGTGCTAGTGCGGGGGCCCCTAAGAAAGAGCAGTACTTC
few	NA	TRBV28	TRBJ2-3	CASSRPWGGLTDTQYF	TGTGCCAGCAGCCGCCCCTGGGGGGGCCTCACAGATACGCAGTATTTT
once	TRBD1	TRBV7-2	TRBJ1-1	CASSYDREDTEAFF	TGTGCCAGCAGCTATGACAGGGAGGACACTGAAGCTTTCTTT
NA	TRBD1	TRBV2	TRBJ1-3	CASSEHRGLPHTIYF	TGTGCCAGCAGTGAGCACAGGGGGCTCCCACACACCATATATTTT
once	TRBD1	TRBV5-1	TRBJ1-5	CASSLTGVSNQPQHF	TGCGCCAGCAGTTTGACAGGGGTGAGCAATCAGCCCCAGCATTTT
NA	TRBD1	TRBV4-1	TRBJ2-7	CASSRQGSSYEQYF	TGCGCCAGCAGCCGACAGGGGAGCTCCTACGAGCAGTACTTC
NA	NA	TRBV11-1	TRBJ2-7	CASSLKQYSYEQYF	TGTGCCAGCAGCTTGAAACAGTACTCCTACGAGCAGTACTTC
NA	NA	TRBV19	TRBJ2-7	CASSFAGYEQYF	TGTGCCAGTAGCTTCGCCGGATACGAGCAGTACTTC
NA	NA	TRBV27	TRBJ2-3	CASSSTDTQYF	TGTGCCAGCAGTTCAACAGATACGCAGTATTTT
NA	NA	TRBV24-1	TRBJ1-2	CATSDSRDYYGYTF	TGTGCCACCAGTGACTCTCGGGATTACTATGGCTACACCTTC
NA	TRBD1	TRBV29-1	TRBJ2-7	CSVPGQGVYEQYF	TGCAGCGTTCCGGGACAGGGAGTCTACGAGCAGTACTTC
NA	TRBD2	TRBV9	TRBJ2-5	CASSPGLAGGETQYF	TGTGCCAGCAGCCCGGGACTAGCGGGGGGAGAGACCCAGTACTTC
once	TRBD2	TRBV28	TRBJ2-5	CASREGTSGEETQYF	TGTGCCAGCAGGGAGGGGACTAGCGGGGAAGAGACCCAGTACTTC
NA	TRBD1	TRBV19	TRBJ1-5	CASSVIRDSNQPQHF	TGTGCCAGTAGTGTGATAAGGGACAGCAATCAGCCTCAGCATTTT
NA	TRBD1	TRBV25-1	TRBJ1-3	CASSEFTGTGVSGNTIYF	TGTGCCAGCAGTGAATTCACCGGGACAGGGGTCTCTGGAAACACCATATATTTT
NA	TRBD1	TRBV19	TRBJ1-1	CASSILGQGDTEAFF	TGTGCCAGTAGTATACTCGGACAGGGCGACACTGAAGCTTTCTTT
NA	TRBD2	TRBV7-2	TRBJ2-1	CASSFLAGGWNEQFF	TGTGCCAGCAGCTTCCTAGCGGGGGGTTGGAATGAGCAGTTCTTC
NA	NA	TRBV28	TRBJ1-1	CASTTGAGAYEAFF	TGTGCCAGCACCACAGGTGCGGGGGCCTATGAAGCTTTCTTT
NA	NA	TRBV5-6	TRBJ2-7	CASSPGAGGSYEQYF	TGTGCCAGCAGTCCAGGGGCAGGGGGGTCCTACGAGCAGTACTTC
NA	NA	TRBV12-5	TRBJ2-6	CATTSSSGANVLTF	TGTGCTACCACCTCGTCCTCTGGGGCCAACGTCCTGACTTTC
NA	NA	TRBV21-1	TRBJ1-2	CASSKTRKRYSYLYGYTF	TGTGCCAGCAGCAAAACCCGTAAAAGGTACAGTTACCTCTATGGCTACACCTTC
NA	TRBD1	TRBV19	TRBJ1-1	CASSMWGRGSTEAFF	TGTGCCAGTAGTATGTGGGGCAGGGGGAGCACTGAAGCTTTCTTT
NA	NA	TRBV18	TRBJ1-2	CASSPDRNYGYTF	TGTGCCAGCTCACCGGACAGAAACTATGGCTACACCTTC
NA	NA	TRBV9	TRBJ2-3	CASRGVRGDTQYF	TGTGCCAGCAGAGGGGTCCGAGGGGATACGCAGTATTTT
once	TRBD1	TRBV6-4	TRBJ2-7	CASSDSGQGHYEQYF	TGTGCCAGCAGTGACTCGGGACAGGGTCACTACGAGCAGTACTTC